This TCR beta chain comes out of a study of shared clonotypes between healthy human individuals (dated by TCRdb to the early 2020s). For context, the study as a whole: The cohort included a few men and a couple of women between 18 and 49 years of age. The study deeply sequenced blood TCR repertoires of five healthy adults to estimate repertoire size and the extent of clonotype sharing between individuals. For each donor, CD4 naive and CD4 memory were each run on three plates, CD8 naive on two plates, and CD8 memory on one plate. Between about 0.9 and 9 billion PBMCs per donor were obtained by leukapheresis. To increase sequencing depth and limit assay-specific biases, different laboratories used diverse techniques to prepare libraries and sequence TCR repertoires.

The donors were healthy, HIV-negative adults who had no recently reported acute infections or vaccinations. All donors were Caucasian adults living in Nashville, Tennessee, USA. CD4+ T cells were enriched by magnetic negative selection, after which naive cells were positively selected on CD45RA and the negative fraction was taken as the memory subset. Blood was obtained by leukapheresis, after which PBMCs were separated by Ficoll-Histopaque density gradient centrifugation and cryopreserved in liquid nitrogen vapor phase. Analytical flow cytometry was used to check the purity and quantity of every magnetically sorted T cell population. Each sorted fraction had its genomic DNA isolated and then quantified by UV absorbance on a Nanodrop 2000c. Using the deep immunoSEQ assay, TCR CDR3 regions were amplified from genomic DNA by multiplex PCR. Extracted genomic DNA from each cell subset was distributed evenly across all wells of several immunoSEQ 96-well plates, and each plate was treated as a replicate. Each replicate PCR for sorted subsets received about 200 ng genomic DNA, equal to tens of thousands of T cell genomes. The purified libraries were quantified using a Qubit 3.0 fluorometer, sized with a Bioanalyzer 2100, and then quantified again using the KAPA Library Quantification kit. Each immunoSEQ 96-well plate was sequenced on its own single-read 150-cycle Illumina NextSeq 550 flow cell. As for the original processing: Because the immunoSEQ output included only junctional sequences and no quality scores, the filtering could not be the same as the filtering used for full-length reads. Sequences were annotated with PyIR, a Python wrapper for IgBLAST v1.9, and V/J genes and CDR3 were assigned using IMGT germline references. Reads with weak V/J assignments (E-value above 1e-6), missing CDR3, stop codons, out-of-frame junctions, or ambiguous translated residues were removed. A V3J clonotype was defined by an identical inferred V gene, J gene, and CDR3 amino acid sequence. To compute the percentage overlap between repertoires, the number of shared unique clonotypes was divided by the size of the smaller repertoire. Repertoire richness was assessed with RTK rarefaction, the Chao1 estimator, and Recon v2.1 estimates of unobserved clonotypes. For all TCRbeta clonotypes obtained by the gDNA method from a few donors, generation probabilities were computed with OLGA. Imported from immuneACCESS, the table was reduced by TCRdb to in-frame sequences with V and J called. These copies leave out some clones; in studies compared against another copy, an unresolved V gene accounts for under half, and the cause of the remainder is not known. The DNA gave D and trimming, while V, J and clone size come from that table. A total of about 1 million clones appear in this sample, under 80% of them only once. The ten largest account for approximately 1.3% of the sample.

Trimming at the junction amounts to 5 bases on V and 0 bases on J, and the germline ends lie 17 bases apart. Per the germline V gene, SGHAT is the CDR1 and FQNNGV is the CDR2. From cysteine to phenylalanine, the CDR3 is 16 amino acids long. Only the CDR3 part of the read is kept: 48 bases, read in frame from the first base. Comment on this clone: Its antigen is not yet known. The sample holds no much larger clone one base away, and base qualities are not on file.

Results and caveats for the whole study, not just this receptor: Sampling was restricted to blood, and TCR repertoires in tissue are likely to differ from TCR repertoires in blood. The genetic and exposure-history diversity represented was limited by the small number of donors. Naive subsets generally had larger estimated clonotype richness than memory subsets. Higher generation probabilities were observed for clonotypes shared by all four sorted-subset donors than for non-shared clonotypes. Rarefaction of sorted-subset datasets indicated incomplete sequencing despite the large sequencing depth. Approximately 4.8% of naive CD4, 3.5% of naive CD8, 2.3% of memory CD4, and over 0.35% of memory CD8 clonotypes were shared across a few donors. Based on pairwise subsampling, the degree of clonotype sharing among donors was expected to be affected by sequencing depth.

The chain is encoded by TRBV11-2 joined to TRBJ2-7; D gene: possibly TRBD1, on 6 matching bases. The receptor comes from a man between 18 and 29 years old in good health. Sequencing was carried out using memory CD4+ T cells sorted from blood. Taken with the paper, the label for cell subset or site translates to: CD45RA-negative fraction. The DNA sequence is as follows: TGTGCCAGCAGCGTTCTCGGGACAAGGACCTCCTACGAGCAGTACTTC. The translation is CASSVLGTRTSYEQYF.